This T cell receptor (beta chain) is drawn from a study of metastatic and nonmetastatic thyroid tumors. TCRdb reprocessed the PCR reads via MiXCR. The sample carries 35,000 to 45,000 clones, 12% recorded once. V gave up 1 base and J gave up 3 bases, with 13 bases separating them. This CDR3 is 15 amino acids long. Germline CDR1 reads LGHNA; CDR2 reads YSLEER. Many counts were recorded for this clone. Treatment of any kind had been given to no patient before thyroid surgery. This clonotype was obtained from a male donor with papillary thyroid cancer or a benign thyroid nodule (not recorded which). Some clones in this sample may be carry-over from other donors' samples. Source material: blood. The chain is built from TRBV4-3 and TRBJ2-7; D may be TRBD1 or TRBD2 (6 bases each). CDR3 in amino acids: CASSQARDNLYEQYF. The DNA for the CDR3 is TGCGCCAGCAGCCAAGCGCGGGACAATCTCTACGAGCAGTACTTC.